The clone carrying this T cell receptor beta chain was counted many times. Its target is not known. MiXCR, applied by TCRdb to the 5' RACE reads, yields one record per CDR3 protein. The repertoire holds roughly 490,000 distinct CDR3 sequences, with around an eighth as singletons. From germline, CDR1 is KGHDR and CDR2 SFDVKD. This CDR3 region has 15 residues. V was shortened by 6 bases and J by 6 bases, with 16 bases between the two germline ends. These data come from a study of identical twins. Study outcomes and limitations: The study found weaker excess twin sharing in beta out-of-frame sequences. Excess low generation probability was seen in twin-shared out-of-frame alpha sequences. Beta clonotypes that were abundant in cord blood contained fewer insertions, a pattern absent from memory repertoires. Because invariant MAIT and iNKT cells could be present, zero-insertion analyses could be partly confounded.

This same sample was also part of a study on yellow fever vaccine responses in identical twins.

The sequence was collected from a woman under 30 in good health. This chain uses TRBV24-1 with TRBJ2-2, with D possibly TRBD1 on 5 matching bases. The sequencing sample was made of CD4+ T cells sorted from blood. The CDR3 region has the DNA TGTGCCACCAGTTCAGGGCCGAGGAGCCCCGGGGAGCTGTTTTTT. Translated, it gives CATSSGPRSPGELFF.